The rows below give T cell receptor beta chains drawn from one sample of a study of shared clonotypes between healthy human individuals. TCRdb keeps only in-frame clones here, not all; method: immunoSEQ multiplex PCR. The repertoire includes roughly 680,000 clones, just under 75% of them detected once, and approximately 1.7% sits in the top ten. The sequenced sample consisted of memory CD4+ T cells sorted from blood. These receptors came from a woman in her 30s in good health. Both conserved end residues are part of each CDR3. Fields, in order: V gene, clone size, J gene, CDR3 protein. Not every row has a clone size; where given, it reads once, few, many or a size class.

TRBV11-1	-	TRBJ2-3	CASSLLAGGSDTQYF
TRBV6-5	-	TRBJ2-7	CASSYLRDGPYEQYF
TRBV7-9	-	TRBJ2-1	CASSTSETSGGEQFF
TRBV11-3	-	TRBJ2-7	CASSARAREGRDEQYF
TRBV6-5	once	TRBJ2-3	CASSQTSGSNTQYF
TRBV4-1	-	TRBJ2-1	CASSQVLTASYNEQFF
TRBV10-3	-	TRBJ1-2	CATQQGQGSGYTF
TRBV11-2	-	TRBJ2-4	CASSLGLARNIQYF
TRBV7-9	-	TRBJ2-7	CASSSGNGYEQYF
TRBV12-2	-	TRBJ2-7	CASRAENYEQYF
TRBV2	-	TRBJ1-2	CALAGRGANYGYTF
TRBV28	-	TRBJ2-5	CASSLRPRGTSGRQETQYF
TRBV2	few	TRBJ1-5	CASSEVGRNQPQHF
TRBV18	-	TRBJ2-1	CASSLPAEQFF
TRBV19	many	TRBJ1-5	CASSSTGGNQPQHF
TRBV7-9	-	TRBJ2-7	CASSHPGQLYEQYF
TRBV2	-	TRBJ1-5	CASSDRGDQPQHF
TRBV7-2	-	TRBJ1-4	CASSFGGLSNEKLFF
TRBV10-3	-	TRBJ2-7	CAISGTGLEQYF
TRBV18	-	TRBJ2-5	CAGGAAQETQYF
TRBV7-6	-	TRBJ2-1	CASSSGSGLYNEQFF
TRBV6-5	-	TRBJ1-3	CASSLIGGAGNTIYF
TRBV28	-	TRBJ1-2	CASSKGGFGGYTF
TRBV7-7	-	TRBJ2-5	CASSPSGGLGETQYF
TRBV4-3	once	TRBJ2-3	CASSPRLAGSTDTQYF
TRBV7-6	-	TRBJ2-1	CASSLVASGGREFF
TRBV7-7	-	TRBJ2-2	CASSPDSTPTGELFF
TRBV10-3	-	TRBJ2-1	CAISRQGEHNEQFF
TRBV19	-	TRBJ1-2	CASSRTGYGYTF
TRBV5-4	-	TRBJ2-1	CASSLGGPGGPNEQFF
TRBV11-1	-	TRBJ2-7	CASSARQGPSYEQYF
TRBV6-5	-	TRBJ2-7	CASSYKGQAYEQYF
TRBV21-1	few	TRBJ2-3	CASSKGGRLRSNTDTQYF
TRBV10-3	-	TRBJ2-7	CAIRRVPILGEQYF
TRBV6-6	-	TRBJ2-7	CASRSTDTYEQYF